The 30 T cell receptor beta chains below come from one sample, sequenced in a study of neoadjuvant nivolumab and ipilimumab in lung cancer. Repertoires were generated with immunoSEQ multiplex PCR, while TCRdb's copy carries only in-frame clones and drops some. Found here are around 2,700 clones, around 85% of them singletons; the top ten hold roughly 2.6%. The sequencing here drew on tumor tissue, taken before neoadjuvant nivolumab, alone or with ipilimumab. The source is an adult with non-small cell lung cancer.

CDR3 amino acids: CASSLRLRGTEAFF. CDR3 in DNA: TGTGCCAGCAGCTTACGCCTCAGGGGCACTGAAGCTTTCTTT. This chain links TRBV11-2 with TRBJ1-1, with a tentative D call TRBD1 (6 bases). CDR1 is SGHAT, CDR2 FQNNGV, per germline. V lost 2 bases and J lost 4, with 11 bases in between. The CDR3 has 14 amino acids.

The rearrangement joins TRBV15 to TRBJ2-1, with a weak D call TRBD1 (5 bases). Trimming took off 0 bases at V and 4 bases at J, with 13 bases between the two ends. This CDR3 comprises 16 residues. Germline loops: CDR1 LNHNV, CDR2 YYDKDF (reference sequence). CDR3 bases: TGTGCCACCAGCAGAGATTTAAGGACATCTTACAATGAGCAGTTCTTC. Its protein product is CATSRDLRTSYNEQFF.

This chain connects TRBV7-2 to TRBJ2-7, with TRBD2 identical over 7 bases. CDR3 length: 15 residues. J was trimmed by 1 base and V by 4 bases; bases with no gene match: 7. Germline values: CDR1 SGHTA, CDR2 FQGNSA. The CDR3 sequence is CASSSSSGLSYEQYF. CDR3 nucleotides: TGTGCCAGCAGCTCTAGCTCGGGACTATCCTACGAGCAGTACTTC.

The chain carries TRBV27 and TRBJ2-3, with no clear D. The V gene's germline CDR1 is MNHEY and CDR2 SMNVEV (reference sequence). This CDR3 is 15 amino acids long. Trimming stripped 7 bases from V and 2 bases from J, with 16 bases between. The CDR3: CASNLPGPPTDTQYF. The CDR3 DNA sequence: TGTGCCAGCAACTTGCCCGGGCCCCCCACAGATACGCAGTATTTT.

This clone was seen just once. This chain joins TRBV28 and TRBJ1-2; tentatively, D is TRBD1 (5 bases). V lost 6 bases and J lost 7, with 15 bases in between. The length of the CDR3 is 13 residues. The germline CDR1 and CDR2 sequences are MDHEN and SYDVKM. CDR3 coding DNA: TGTGCCAGCAGCTTTGGGGGTTCGAGTGGCTACACCTTC. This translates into CASSFGGSSGYTF.

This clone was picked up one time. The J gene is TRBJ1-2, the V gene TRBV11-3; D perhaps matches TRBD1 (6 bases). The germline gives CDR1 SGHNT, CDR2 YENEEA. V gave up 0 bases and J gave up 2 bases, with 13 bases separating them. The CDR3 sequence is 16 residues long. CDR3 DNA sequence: TGTGCCAGCAGCTTAGAAGGCACAGGGAAGAACTATGGCTACACCTTC. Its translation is CASSLEGTGKNYGYTF.

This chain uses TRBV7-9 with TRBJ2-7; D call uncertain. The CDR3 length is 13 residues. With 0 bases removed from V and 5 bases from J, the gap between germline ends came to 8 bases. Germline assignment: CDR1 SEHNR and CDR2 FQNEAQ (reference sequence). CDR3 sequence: CASSLAQGNEQYF. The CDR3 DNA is TGTGCCAGCAGCTTAGCGCAAGGTAACGAGCAGTACTTC. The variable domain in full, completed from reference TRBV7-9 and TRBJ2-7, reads DTGVSQNPRHKITKRGQNVTFRCDPISEHNRLYWYRQTLGQGPEFLTYFQNEAQLEKSRLLSDRFSAERPKGSFSTLEIQRTEQGDSAMYLCASSLAQGNEQYFGPGTRLTVT.

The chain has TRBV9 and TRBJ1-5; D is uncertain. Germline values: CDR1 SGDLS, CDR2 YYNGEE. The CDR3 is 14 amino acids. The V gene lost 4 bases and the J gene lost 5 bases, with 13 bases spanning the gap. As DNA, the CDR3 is TGTGCCAGCAGCCCAGACAACCTCCATCAGCCCCAGCATTTT. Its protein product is CASSPDNLHQPQHF. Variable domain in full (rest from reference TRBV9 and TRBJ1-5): DSGVTQTPKHLITATGQRVTLRCSPRSGDLSVYWYQQSLDQGLQFLIQYYNGEERAKGNILERFSAQQFPDLHSELNLSSLELGDSALYFCASSPDNLHQPQHFGDGTRLSIL.

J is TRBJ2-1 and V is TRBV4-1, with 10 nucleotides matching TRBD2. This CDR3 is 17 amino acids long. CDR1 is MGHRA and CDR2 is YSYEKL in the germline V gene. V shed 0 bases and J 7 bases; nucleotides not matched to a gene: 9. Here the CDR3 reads CASSQDDEAGGRNEQFF. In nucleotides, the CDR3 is TGCGCCAGCAGCCAAGATGATGAAGCGGGAGGGAGGAATGAGCAGTTCTTC.

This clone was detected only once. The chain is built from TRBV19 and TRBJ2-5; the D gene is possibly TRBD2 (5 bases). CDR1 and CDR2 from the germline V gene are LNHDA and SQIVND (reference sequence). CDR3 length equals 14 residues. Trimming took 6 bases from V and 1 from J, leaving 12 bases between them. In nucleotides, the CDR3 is TGTGCCAGTAGCTTTTCGGGATCCCAAGAGACCCAGTACTTC. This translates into CASSFSGSQETQYF.

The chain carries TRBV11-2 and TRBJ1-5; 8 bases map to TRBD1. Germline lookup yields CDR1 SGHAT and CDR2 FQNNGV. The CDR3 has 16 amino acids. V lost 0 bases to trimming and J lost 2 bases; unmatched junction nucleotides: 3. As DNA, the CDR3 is TGTGCCAGCAGCTTAGAGGGACAGGACCGCAATCAGCCCCAGCATTTT. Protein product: CASSLEGQDRNQPQHF.

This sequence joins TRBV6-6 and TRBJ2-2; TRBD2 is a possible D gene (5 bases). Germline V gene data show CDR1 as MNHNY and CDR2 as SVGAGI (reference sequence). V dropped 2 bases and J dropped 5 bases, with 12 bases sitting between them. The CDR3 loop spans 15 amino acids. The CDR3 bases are TGTGCCAGCAGTTACATCGGGGTTCTGACCGGGGAGCTGTTTTTT. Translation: CASSYIGVLTGELFF.

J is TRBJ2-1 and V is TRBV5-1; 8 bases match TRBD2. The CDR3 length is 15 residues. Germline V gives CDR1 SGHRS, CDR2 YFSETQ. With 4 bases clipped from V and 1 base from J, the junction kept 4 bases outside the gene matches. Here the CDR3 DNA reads TGCGCCAGCAGCACGGGACTAGAGTCCTACAATGAGCAGTTCTTC. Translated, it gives CASSTGLESYNEQFF.

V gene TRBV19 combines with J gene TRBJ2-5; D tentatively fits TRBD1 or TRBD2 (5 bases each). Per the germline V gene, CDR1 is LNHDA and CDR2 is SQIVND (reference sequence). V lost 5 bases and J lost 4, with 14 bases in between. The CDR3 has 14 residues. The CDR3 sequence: CASSYTGTPETQYF. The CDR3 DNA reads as TGTGCCAGTAGTTATACTGGGACCCCAGAGACCCAGTACTTC.

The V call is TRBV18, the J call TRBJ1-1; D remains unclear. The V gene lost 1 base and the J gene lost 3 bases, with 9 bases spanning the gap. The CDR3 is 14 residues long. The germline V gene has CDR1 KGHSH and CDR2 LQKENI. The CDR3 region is CASSPRARDTEAFF. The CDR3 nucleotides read TGTGCCAGCTCACCACGCGCGCGAGACACTGAAGCTTTCTTT.

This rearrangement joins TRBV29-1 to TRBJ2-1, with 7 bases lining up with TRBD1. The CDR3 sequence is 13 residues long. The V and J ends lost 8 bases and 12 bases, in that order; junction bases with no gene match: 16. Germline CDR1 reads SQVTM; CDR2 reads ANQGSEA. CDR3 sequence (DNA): TGCAGCCTTTCCGGGACAGATCTTCAACGGCAGTTCTTC. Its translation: CSLSGTDLQRQFF.

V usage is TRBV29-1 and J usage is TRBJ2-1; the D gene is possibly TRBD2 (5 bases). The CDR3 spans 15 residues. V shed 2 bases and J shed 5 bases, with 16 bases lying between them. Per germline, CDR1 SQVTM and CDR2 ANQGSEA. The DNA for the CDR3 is TGCAGCGTTGAATACCCGGTTTGGGGAGACAATGAGCAGTTCTTC. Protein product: CSVEYPVWGDNEQFF.

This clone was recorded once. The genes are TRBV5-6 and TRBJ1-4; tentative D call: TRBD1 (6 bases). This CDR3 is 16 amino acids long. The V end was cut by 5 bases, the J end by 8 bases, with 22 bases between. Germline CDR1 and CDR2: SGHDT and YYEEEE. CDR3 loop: CASSLTDAGAREKLFF. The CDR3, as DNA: TGTGCCAGCAGTTTGACGGATGCAGGGGCAAGAGAAAAACTGTTTTTT. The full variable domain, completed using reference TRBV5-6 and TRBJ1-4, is DAGVTQSPTHLIKTRGQQVTLRCSPKSGHDTVSWYQQALGQGPQFIFQYYEEEERQRGNFPDRFSGHQFPNYSSELNVNALLLGDSALYLCASSLTDAGAREKLFFGSGTQLSVL.

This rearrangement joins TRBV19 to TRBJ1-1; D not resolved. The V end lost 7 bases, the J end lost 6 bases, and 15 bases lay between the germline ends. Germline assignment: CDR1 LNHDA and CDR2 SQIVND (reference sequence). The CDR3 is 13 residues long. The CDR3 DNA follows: TGTGCCAGTAAGAGCATGGGGAGGGCTGAAGCTTTCTTT. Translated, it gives CASKSMGRAEAFF.

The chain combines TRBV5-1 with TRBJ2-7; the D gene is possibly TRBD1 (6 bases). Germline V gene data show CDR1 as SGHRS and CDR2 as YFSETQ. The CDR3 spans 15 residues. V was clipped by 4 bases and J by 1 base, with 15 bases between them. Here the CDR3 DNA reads TGCGCCAGCAGCGGTCGGACAGACCCTTCCTACGAGCAGTACTTC. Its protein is CASSGRTDPSYEQYF.

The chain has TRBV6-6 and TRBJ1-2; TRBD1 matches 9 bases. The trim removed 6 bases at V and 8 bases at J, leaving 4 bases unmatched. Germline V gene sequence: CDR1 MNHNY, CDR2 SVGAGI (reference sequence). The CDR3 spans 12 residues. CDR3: CASRRQGGGYTF. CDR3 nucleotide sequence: TGTGCCAGCAGACGACAGGGGGGGGGCTACACCTTC.

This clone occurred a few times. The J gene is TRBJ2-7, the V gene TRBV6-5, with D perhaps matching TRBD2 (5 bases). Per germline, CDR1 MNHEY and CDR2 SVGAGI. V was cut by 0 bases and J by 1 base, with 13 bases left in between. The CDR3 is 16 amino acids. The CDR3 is CASSYSGPGLSYEQYF. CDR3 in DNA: TGTGCCAGCAGTTACTCGGGCCCGGGATTATCCTACGAGCAGTACTTC.

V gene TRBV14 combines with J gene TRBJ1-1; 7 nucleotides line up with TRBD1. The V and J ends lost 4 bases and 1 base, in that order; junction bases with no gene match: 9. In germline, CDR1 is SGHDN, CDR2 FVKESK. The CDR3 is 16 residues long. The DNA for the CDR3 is TGTGCCAGCAGCCGATATGTGTGGACAGGGAACACTGAAGCTTTCTTT. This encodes CASSRYVWTGNTEAFF.

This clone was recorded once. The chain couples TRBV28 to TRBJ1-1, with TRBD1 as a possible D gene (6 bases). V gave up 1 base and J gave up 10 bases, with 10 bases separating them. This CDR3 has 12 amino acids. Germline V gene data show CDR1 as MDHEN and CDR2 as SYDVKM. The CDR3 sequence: CASSLFTGSAFF. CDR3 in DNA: TGTGCCAGCAGTTTATTTACAGGGTCAGCTTTCTTT.

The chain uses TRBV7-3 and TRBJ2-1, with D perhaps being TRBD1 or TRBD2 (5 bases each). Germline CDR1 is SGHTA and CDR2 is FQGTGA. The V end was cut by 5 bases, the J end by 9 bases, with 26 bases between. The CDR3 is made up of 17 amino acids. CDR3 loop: CASSPMGVGPALGEQFF. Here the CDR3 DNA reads TGTGCCAGCAGCCCTATGGGGGTGGGCCCGGCACTAGGTGAGCAGTTCTTC.

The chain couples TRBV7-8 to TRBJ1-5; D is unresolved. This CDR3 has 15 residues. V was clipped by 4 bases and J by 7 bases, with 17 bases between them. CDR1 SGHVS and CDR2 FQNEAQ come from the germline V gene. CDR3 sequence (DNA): TGTGCCAGCAGCTCCCCGGGTGAGCCTCAACAGCCCCAGCATTTT. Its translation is CASSSPGEPQQPQHF.

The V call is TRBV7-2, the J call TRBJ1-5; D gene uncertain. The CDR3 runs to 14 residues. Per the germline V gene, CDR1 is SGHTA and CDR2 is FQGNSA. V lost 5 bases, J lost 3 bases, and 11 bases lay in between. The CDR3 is CASSPGLNNQPQHF. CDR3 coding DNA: TGTGCCAGCAGCCCCGGACTGAACAATCAGCCCCAGCATTTT.

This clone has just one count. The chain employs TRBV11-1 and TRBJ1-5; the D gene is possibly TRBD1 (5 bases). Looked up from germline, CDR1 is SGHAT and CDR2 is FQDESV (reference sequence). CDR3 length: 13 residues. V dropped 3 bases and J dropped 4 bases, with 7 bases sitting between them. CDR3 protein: CASSLGDNQPQHF. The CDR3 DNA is TGTGCCAGCAGCTTGGGGGATAATCAGCCCCAGCATTTT.

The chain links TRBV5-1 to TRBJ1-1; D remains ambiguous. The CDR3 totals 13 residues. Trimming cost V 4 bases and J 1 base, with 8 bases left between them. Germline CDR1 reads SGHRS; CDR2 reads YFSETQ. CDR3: CASSESQNTEAFF. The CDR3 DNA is TGCGCCAGCAGCGAATCACAGAACACTGAAGCTTTCTTT.

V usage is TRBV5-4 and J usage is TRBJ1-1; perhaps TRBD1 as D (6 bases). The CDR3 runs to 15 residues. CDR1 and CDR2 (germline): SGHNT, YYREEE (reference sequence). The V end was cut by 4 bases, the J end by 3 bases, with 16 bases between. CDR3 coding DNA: TGTGCCAGCAGCCCAAGGGGGAACAGGGACACTGAAGCTTTCTTT. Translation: CASSPRGNRDTEAFF. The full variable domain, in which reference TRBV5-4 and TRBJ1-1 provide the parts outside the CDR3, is ETGVTQSPTHLIKTRGQQVTLRCSSQSGHNTVSWYQQALGQGPQFIFQYYREEENGRGNFPPRFSGLQFPNYSSELNVNALELDDSALYLCASSPRGNRDTEAFFGQGTRLTVV.